Below, 29 T cell receptor beta chains from the same sample are listed, as sequenced in a study of CD8 T cells in Susac syndrome. Reverse transcription of about 0.45 to 1 ug RNA was carried out with random hexamers. TCRdb analysed the immunoSEQ multiplex PCR reads with MiXCR anew, one entry per CDR3 protein. This sample has over 100,000 distinct CDR3 sequences, with just under 95% found just once. The sample consisted of CD8+ T cells from PBMCs. The receptors were gathered from a human donor in good health.

This clonotype came up once. This chain uses TRBV12-3 or TRBV12-4 with TRBJ2-7; D perhaps matches TRBD2 (5 bases). This CDR3 region has 12 residues. V was shortened by 8 bases and J by 2 bases, with 10 bases between the two germline ends. CDR3 coding DNA: TGTGCCAGCGCCCAGCGGACCTACGAGCAGTACTTC. Its protein product is CASAQRTYEQYF.

The V and J genes are TRBV7-2 and TRBJ1-2; no clear D. Trimming took 5 bases from V and 4 from J, leaving 23 bases between them. CDR3 length: 17 amino acids. Germline CDR1 SGHTA, CDR2 FQGNSA. The CDR3 coding sequence is TGTGCCAGCAGCCTACGATCGACCGCCGTGGAGGGCTATGGCTACACCTTC. This encodes CASSLRSTAVEGYGYTF.

The chain is built from TRBV20-1 and TRBJ1-1; D uncertain. The germline gives CDR1 DFQATT, CDR2 SNEGSKA (reference sequence). Between the trimmed V and J ends, which lost 0 bases and 1 base, there was a span of 3 bases. CDR3 length: 12 amino acids. As DNA, the CDR3 is TGCAGTGCTAGAGATCCGAACACTGAAGCTTTCTTT. Protein: CSARDPNTEAFF.

The CDR3 sequence is CASTPHHVGRTEAFF. The CDR3 bases are TGTGCCAGCACTCCCCACCATGTTGGAAGGACTGAAGCTTTCTTT. The chain carries TRBV6-2 or TRBV6-3 and TRBJ1-1; D is unclear. Trimming took off 7 bases at V and 5 bases at J, with 20 bases between the two ends. The CDR3 sequence is 15 residues long. Germline V lookup: CDR1 MNHEY, CDR2 SVGEGT.

This chain joins TRBV20-1 and TRBJ2-7; 8 nucleotides line up with TRBD2. From germline, CDR1 is DFQATT and CDR2 SNEGSKA (reference sequence). The CDR3 extends over 14 amino acids. Unmatched junction bases numbered 4, after V lost 0 bases and J lost 3 bases. The CDR3 loop reads CSARDLTSGYEQYF. The CDR3 DNA follows: TGCAGTGCTAGAGACTTAACTAGCGGCTACGAGCAGTACTTC.

This chain connects TRBV4-2 to TRBJ2-7, with 9 bases identical to TRBD1. CDR3 size: 14 residues. CDR1 and CDR2 from the germline V gene are LGHNA and YNFKEQ. V shed 4 bases and J 10 bases; nucleotides not matched to a gene: 11. The CDR3 spells CASSRELGQGRQYF. In nucleotides, the CDR3 is TGTGCCAGCAGCCGCGAATTGGGACAGGGTCGTCAGTACTTC.

This clonotype was counted a single time. This chain joins TRBV7-8 and TRBJ1-1; no definite D call. Trimming left V 1 base short and J 5 bases short, with 14 bases between. The CDR3 is made up of 15 amino acids. Germline loops: CDR1 SGHVS, CDR2 FQNEAQ. The CDR3 DNA follows: TGTGCCAGCAGCTTAGAAAAGGGTCTTTGGACTGAAGCTTTCTTT. It is translated as CASSLEKGLWTEAFF.

This chain connects TRBV20-1 to TRBJ2-7; D not certain. Trimming took 0 bases from V and 0 from J, leaving 12 bases between them. This CDR3 is built from 15 residues. Germline loops: CDR1 DFQATT, CDR2 SNEGSKA (reference sequence). The CDR3 DNA follows: TGCAGTGCTAGAGATTTGAGGTTAAGCTCCTACGAGCAGTACTTC. Translated: CSARDLRLSSYEQYF.

There are a few counts of this clonotype. The chain links TRBV4-2 to TRBJ2-7; 8 bases are shared with TRBD1. Losses at the gene ends were 3 bases for V and 2 bases for J; bases not matched to a gene: 12. The CDR3 runs 17 residues. Germline CDR1 is LGHNA and CDR2 is YNFKEQ. As DNA, the CDR3 is TGTGCCAGCAGCCATGGACAGGGAACCACTGATACCTACGAGCAGTACTTC. Translation gives CASSHGQGTTDTYEQYF.

This chain links TRBV19 with TRBJ2-2; 14 nucleotides match TRBD2. CDR3 length: 16 residues. Germline values: CDR1 LNHDA, CDR2 SQIVND (reference sequence). With 8 bases clipped from V and 5 bases from J, the junction kept 7 bases outside the gene matches. In DNA form, the CDR3 reads TGTGCCAGTTCGGGACTAGCGGGAGTATCGACCGGGGAGCTGTTTTTT. It translates to CASSGLAGVSTGELFF.

V usage is TRBV29-1 and J usage is TRBJ1-3, with D possibly TRBD1 on 6 matching bases. Germline V gives CDR1 SQVTM, CDR2 ANQGSEA. Trimming cost V 6 bases and J 10 bases, with 22 bases left between them. This CDR3 has 14 residues. The CDR3 loop is CSVYPLRGGTTIYF. In DNA form, the CDR3 reads TGCAGCGTCTACCCCCTCCGTGGAGGGACAACCATATATTTT.

The chain employs TRBV5-1 and TRBJ2-7; 11 bases are a match to TRBD2. V gave up 2 bases and J gave up 3 bases; unmatched junction bases: 4. CDR1 SGHRS and CDR2 YFSETQ come from the germline V gene. The CDR3 has 15 amino acids. In nucleotides, the CDR3 is TGCGCCAGCAGCTTTGGACTAGCGGGTAACTACGAGCAGTACTTC. This sequence encodes CASSFGLAGNYEQYF.

This chain joins TRBV4-2 and TRBJ1-5; D is perhaps TRBD1 (6 bases). Germline-derived CDR1 and CDR2 are LGHNA and YNFKEQ. Deletions cut 0 bases from V and 5 bases from J, with 11 bases between. The CDR3 contains 15 residues. For the CDR3, the DNA is TGTGCCAGCAGCCAAGATACAAGGGGGTATCAGCCCCAGCATTTT. Residues: CASSQDTRGYQPQHF.

This sequence joins TRBV5-6 and TRBJ1-2; D unresolved. Trimming took off 0 bases at V and 7 bases at J, with 10 bases between the two ends. Germline assignment: CDR1 SGHDT and CDR2 YYEEEE. This CDR3 spans 13 amino acids. The CDR3 loop reads CASSLGAESGYTF. The CDR3 nucleotides read TGTGCCAGCAGCTTGGGGGCGGAAAGTGGCTACACCTTC.

V and J are TRBV5-1 and TRBJ1-6, with 12 bases that match TRBD1. The CDR3 is 15 amino acids. With V trimmed by 4 bases and J by 9 bases, 5 bases remained unmatched. Germline CDR1 reads SGHRS; CDR2 reads YFSETQ. The CDR3 sequence is CASSLEGQGASPLHF. CDR3 in DNA: TGCGCCAGCAGCCTGGAGGGACAGGGGGCTTCACCCCTCCACTTT.

V gene TRBV6-1 combines with J gene TRBJ2-2; D remains unclear. CDR1 MNHNS and CDR2 SASEGT come from the germline V gene. The CDR3 contains 13 residues. Trimming took off 6 bases at V and 7 bases at J, with 12 bases between the two ends. The CDR3 DNA sequence: TGTGCCAGCAGCCCGGAAGCCTACGGGGAGCTGTTTTTT. Translation: CASSPEAYGELFF.

The chain uses TRBV14 and TRBJ2-3; D not certain. V lost 5 bases, J lost 2 bases, and 14 bases lay in between. Germline V CDR1 and CDR2: SGHDN, FVKESK. The CDR3 is made up of 15 amino acids. CDR3 region: CASSGMGKATDTQYF. The CDR3 bases are TGTGCCAGCAGCGGAATGGGAAAGGCCACAGATACGCAGTATTTT.

The chain couples TRBV7-6 to TRBJ1-2; D remains unclear. Deletions cut 1 base from V and 0 bases from J, with 15 bases between. Germline values: CDR1 SGHVS, CDR2 FNYEAQ. CDR3 length: 17 amino acids. CDR3: CASSLVAGEDTNYGYTF. The CDR3 DNA reads as TGTGCCAGCAGCTTAGTAGCCGGGGAGGATACTAACTATGGCTACACCTTC.

V usage is TRBV7-6 and J usage is TRBJ1-1, with TRBD1 identical over 10 bases. Trimming removed 5 bases from V and 4 bases from J; junction bases left unmatched: 13. Germline values: CDR1 SGHVS, CDR2 FNYEAQ. The CDR3 is made up of 17 amino acids. The CDR3 DNA reads TGTGCCAGCAGCCCATTAGATGGTGGGACAGGGGCCACTGAAGCTTTCTTT. This sequence encodes CASSPLDGGTGATEAFF.

J is TRBJ2-3 and V is TRBV11-3; perhaps TRBD2 as D (5 bases). Trimming pared 5 bases from V and 0 bases from J, leaving 9 bases between. There are 14 residues in the CDR3. The germline gives CDR1 SGHNT, CDR2 YENEEA. CDR3 loop: CASSPRTSTDTQYF. CDR3 in DNA: TGTGCCAGCAGCCCAAGGACTAGCACAGATACGCAGTATTTT.

CDR3 sequence reads: CSVVRGYEQYF. As DNA, the CDR3 is TGCAGCGTTGTTCGGGGGTACGAGCAGTACTTC. The chain has TRBV29-1 and TRBJ2-7, with D perhaps TRBD2 (6 bases). Germline CDR1 is SQVTM and CDR2 is ANQGSEA. The CDR3 covers 11 residues. V gave up 4 bases and J gave up 4 bases, with 8 bases separating them.

This chain connects TRBV5-4 to TRBJ2-2; TRBD2 might be the D (6 bases). The CDR3 is made up of 15 amino acids. V lost 5 bases and J lost 7, with 18 bases in between. In germline, CDR1 is SGHNT, CDR2 YYREEE (reference sequence). The DNA of the CDR3 is TGTGCCAGCAGTTTGCGGGACGTGTGGGGCGGGGAGCTGTTTTTT. It specifies CASSLRDVWGGELFF.

The chain joins TRBV7-9 to TRBJ1-3; 10 nucleotides line up with TRBD1. V gave up 4 bases and J gave up 0 bases; unmatched junction bases: 12. Germline values: CDR1 SEHNR, CDR2 FQNEAQ (reference sequence). CDR3 length: 19 amino acids. CDR3 sequence: CASSSATGQGLPSGNTIYF. Written as DNA, the CDR3 is TGTGCCAGCAGCTCCGCAACGGGACAGGGGCTTCCCTCTGGAAACACCATATATTTT.

V and J are TRBV2 and TRBJ2-6; the D is unclear. V lost 4 bases and J 0 bases, leaving 13 bases between the germline ends. CDR3 length equals 17 residues. Germline V gene lookup returns CDR1 SNHLY and CDR2 FYNNEI. CDR3 region: CASSVLAEASGANVLTF. The DNA of the CDR3 is TGTGCCAGCAGTGTCTTGGCGGAAGCCTCTGGGGCCAACGTCCTGACTTTC. Variable domain in full (rest from reference TRBV2 and TRBJ2-6): EPEVTQTPSHQVTQMGQEVILRCVPISNHLYFYWYRQILGQKVEFLVSFYNNEISEKSEIFDDQFSVERPDGSNFTLKIRSTKLEDSAMYFCASSVLAEASGANVLTFGAGSRLTVL.

The chain has TRBV3-1 and TRBJ2-1, with 13 bases lining up with TRBD2. The CDR3 sequence is 14 residues long. The ends lost 5 bases at V and 8 bases at J; junction bases unmatched: 3. The germline V gene encodes CDR1 LGHDT and CDR2 YNNKEL (reference sequence). CDR3 coding DNA: TGTGCCAGCAGCACTAGCGGGGGGGCTGATGAGCAGTTCTTC. Its protein is CASSTSGGADEQFF.

The V call is TRBV20-1, the J call TRBJ2-1; D unclear. CDR3 length: 14 amino acids. Germline V gene sequence: CDR1 DFQATT, CDR2 SNEGSKA (reference sequence). The V and J ends lost 2 bases and 8 bases respectively, with 16 bases between them. The CDR3 nucleotides are TGCAGTGCTAGACAAATTGGACGACTCGATGAGCAGTTCTTC. It yields the protein CSARQIGRLDEQFF.

V is TRBV6-2 or TRBV6-3 and J is TRBJ2-5; 10 bases match TRBD2. J was trimmed by 5 bases and V by 7 bases; bases with no gene match: 10. There are 15 residues in the CDR3. The V gene's germline CDR1 is MNHEY and CDR2 SVGEGT. The CDR3 protein is CASNPSGGAKETQYF. For the CDR3, the DNA is TGTGCCAGCAACCCTAGCGGGGGAGCTAAGGAGACCCAGTACTTC.

The V call is TRBV20-1, the J call TRBJ1-1, with D unresolved. Deletions cut 1 base from V and 1 base from J, with 7 bases between. This CDR3 is 13 amino acids long. Germline CDR1 is DFQATT and CDR2 is SNEGSKA (reference sequence). The chain's CDR3 is CSARVRRNTEAFF. In nucleotides, the CDR3 is TGCAGTGCTAGAGTCAGGAGGAACACTGAAGCTTTCTTT.

This clonotype is a singleton in its sample. V is TRBV9 and J is TRBJ1-1; D not resolved. Between the trimmed V and J ends, which lost 1 base and 1 base, there was a span of 20 bases. CDR3 size: 18 residues. CDR1 is SGDLS, CDR2 YYNGEE, per germline. In DNA form, the CDR3 reads TGTGCCAGCAGCGTAATGAGAATACCGGTCGTGCCGAACACTGAAGCTTTCTTT. This encodes CASSVMRIPVVPNTEAFF. The full variable domain, its missing parts supplied by reference TRBV9 and TRBJ1-1, is DSGVTQTPKHLITATGQRVTLRCSPRSGDLSVYWYQQSLDQGLQFLIQYYNGEERAKGNILERFSAQQFPDLHSELNLSSLELGDSALYFCASSVMRIPVVPNTEAFFGQGTRLTVV.